This TCR beta chain originates from a study of pediatric ulcerative colitis. A remark on this clone: Its antigen is as yet unknown.

Produced via immunoSEQ multiplex PCR; TCRdb's table is partial and in-frame only. In the table there are 8,500 to 13,000 clones, 65% to 90% of which are singletons. General study points: A couple of patients had blood samples with substantially reduced template counts. Rectal pinch biopsies may include blood-derived T cells.

One to two pinch biopsies were taken from the rectum during colonoscopy. CDR1 and CDR2 (germline): LGHNA, YSLEER. Germline trimming cut 3 bases from V and 8 bases from J; bases unmatched to any gene: 5. The CDR3 length is 15 residues. The V and J genes are TRBV4-3 and TRBJ1-6; TRBD1 aligns across 9 bases. This receptor was taken from a girl aged 10 to 17 who was a control in a study of pediatric ulcerative colitis. Input material: gut tissue. DNA of the CDR3: TGCGCCAGCAGCCACCGACAGGGGGGGGATTCACCCCTCCACTTT. Protein: CASSHRQGGDSPLHF.